This passage covers 7 T cell receptor beta chains from one sample sequenced in a study of cytomegalovirus exposure and HLA in healthy donors. The PCR had 60 Vbeta and 13 Jbeta primers. Produced via immunoSEQ multiplex PCR; TCRdb's table is partial and in-frame only. The data hold some 130,000 clones, with 60% to 85% observed a single time. Sequencing used PBMCs. The receptors come from a woman aged 18-35 years in good health and CMV-seronegative.

The rearrangement uses TRBV19 and TRBJ1-5; D not certain. Germline V gives CDR1 LNHDA, CDR2 SQIVND (reference sequence). The CDR3 length is 14 residues. Trimming pared 7 bases from V and 7 bases from J, leaving 17 bases between. The CDR3 DNA is TGTGCCAGTATGGAGGTTACGAAAGGACAGCCCCAGCATTTT. Its protein is CASMEVTKGQPQHF.

The rearrangement links TRBV30 to TRBJ2-7; TRBD1 matches at 9 bases. V lost 3 bases to trimming and J lost 6 bases; unmatched junction nucleotides: 6. This CDR3 is 13 amino acids long. Germline V gives CDR1 GTSNPN, CDR2 SVGIG (reference sequence). The CDR3 region is CAWSAGTGSEQYF. The CDR3 coding sequence is TGTGCCTGGAGCGCTGGGACAGGGAGCGAGCAGTACTTC.

The chain links TRBV6-4 to TRBJ2-3, with 10 bases identical to TRBD1. Unmatched junction bases numbered 0, after V lost 2 bases and J lost 4 bases. Germline assignment: CDR1 MRHNA and CDR2 SNTAGT. The CDR3 loop spans 14 amino acids. The CDR3: CASSDGTGADTQYF. Written as DNA, the CDR3 is TGTGCCAGCAGTGACGGGACAGGGGCAGATACGCAGTATTTT.

The V and J genes are TRBV7-9 and TRBJ2-3, with a weak D call TRBD1 (6 bases). V shed 3 bases and J shed 4 bases, with 17 bases lying between them. Looked up from germline, CDR1 is SEHNR and CDR2 is FQNEAQ (reference sequence). The CDR3 is 16 amino acids. CDR3 nucleotides: TGTGCCAGCAGCTTTTTAGGGGACATGGAGGCAGATACGCAGTATTTT. It yields the protein CASSFLGDMEADTQYF.

The J gene is TRBJ2-1, the V gene TRBV30, with TRBD2 matching 9 bases. Trimming cost V 4 bases and J 8 bases; bases outside gene matches: 15. This CDR3 is 16 amino acids long. CDR1 is GTSNPN, CDR2 SVGIG, per germline (reference sequence). CDR3 amino acids: CAWTQWGSGRNHEQFF. The CDR3 coding sequence is TGTGCCTGGACTCAATGGGGGAGCGGGAGGAACCATGAGCAGTTCTTC.

The chain is built from TRBV11-2 and TRBJ2-4; D is possibly TRBD1 (5 bases). This CDR3 region has 15 residues. Germline V gene data show CDR1 as SGHAT and CDR2 as FQNNGV. V was cut by 5 bases and J by 0 bases, with 11 bases left in between. CDR3 protein: CASSTRQTAKNIQYF. The CDR3 DNA reads TGTGCCAGCAGCACTCGACAGACAGCCAAAAACATTCAGTACTTC.

This chain links TRBV2 with TRBJ2-5, with D perhaps TRBD2 (6 bases). This CDR3 has 15 residues. Germline CDR1 is SNHLY and CDR2 is FYNNEI. Trimming took 6 bases from V and 5 from J, leaving 19 bases between them. CDR3 protein: CASSKDYAQGETQYF. DNA of the CDR3: TGTGCCAGCAGCAAGGACTATGCCCAAGGGGAGACCCAGTACTTC. Combining the CDR3 with reference TRBV2 and TRBJ2-5 gives the whole variable domain EPEVTQTPSHQVTQMGQEVILRCVPISNHLYFYWYRQILGQKVEFLVSFYNNEISEKSEIFDDQFSVERPDGSNFTLKIRSTKLEDSAMYFCASSKDYAQGETQYFGPGTRLLVL.